Listed below are T cell receptor beta chains from one sample, sequenced in a study of blood T cell repertoires in COVID-19. Method: immunoSEQ multiplex PCR; TCRdb's copy keeps in-frame clones and lacks some. Among about 250,000 clones listed, roughly 88% were seen once. Sample: peripheral blood. These receptors originate from an elderly woman with COVID-19, enrolled during active disease. CDR3s include the opening cysteine and the closing phenylalanine or tryptophan. D genes are given only for firm matches. A clone size is listed for some rows: how often the clone was seen (once, few, many), or a class if it is expanded.

J gene: TRBJ1-3
clone size: .
D gene: TRBD1
V gene: TRBV7-3
CDR3 DNA: TGTGCCAGCAGCTTCGACAGGGGCTCTGGAAACACCATATATTTT
CDR3 protein: CASSFDRGSGNTIYF

J gene: TRBJ1-1
clone size: .
D gene: .
V gene: TRBV18
CDR3 DNA: TGTGCCAGCTCACCACGGCAAAACACTGAAGCTTTCTTT
CDR3 protein: CASSPRQNTEAFF

J gene: TRBJ2-7
clone size: .
D gene: .
V gene: TRBV20-1
CDR3 DNA: TGCAGTGCGGAGAGTCTGTACGAGCAGTACTTC
CDR3 protein: CSAESLYEQYF

J gene: TRBJ2-5
clone size: once
D gene: .
V gene: TRBV30
CDR3 DNA: TGTGCCTCTCAGGGAGGAACCTTCCAAGAGACCCAGTACTTC
CDR3 protein: CASQGGTFQETQYF

J gene: TRBJ2-4
clone size: once
D gene: .
V gene: TRBV10-1
CDR3 DNA: TGCGCCAGCAGTGGCCGACAGGATCGTGGCATTCAGTACTTC
CDR3 protein: CASSGRQDRGIQYF

J gene: TRBJ1-2
clone size: .
D gene: .
V gene: TRBV4-2
CDR3 DNA: TGTGCCAGCAGCCAAGTTATTAAAGAGGGCTTCGTCGGTGGCTACACCTTC
CDR3 protein: CASSQVIKEGFVGGYTF

J gene: TRBJ2-1
clone size: .
D gene: TRBD2
V gene: TRBV5-5
CDR3 DNA: TGTGCCAGCAGCTTGGGTCCTCGGGGGGAGGTCAATGAGCAGTTCTTC
CDR3 protein: CASSLGPRGEVNEQFF

J gene: TRBJ2-1
clone size: .
D gene: .
V gene: TRBV18
CDR3 DNA: TGTGCCAGCTCTACTTTGGCAGGGGCCTCTACAGAGCAGTTCTTC
CDR3 protein: CASSTLAGASTEQFF

J gene: TRBJ1-3
clone size: .
D gene: .
V gene: TRBV19
CDR3 DNA: TGTGCCAGTAGTATCGACAGGTGGAACTCAGGAAACACCATATATTTT
CDR3 protein: CASSIDRWNSGNTIYF

J gene: TRBJ2-5
clone size: .
D gene: .
V gene: TRBV10-3
CDR3 DNA: TGTGCCATCAGCCCTGGGACAAATCAACAAGAGACCCAGTACTTC
CDR3 protein: CAISPGTNQQETQYF

J gene: TRBJ1-2
clone size: .
D gene: .
V gene: TRBV6-5
CDR3 DNA: TGTGCCAGCAGCAGCCCCGGGGGGGGCGGCTATGGCTACACCTTC
CDR3 protein: CASSSPGGGGYGYTF

J gene: TRBJ1-4
clone size: .
D gene: .
V gene: TRBV6-1
CDR3 DNA: TGTGCCAGCAGTGACACAACTAATGAAAAACTGTTTTTT
CDR3 protein: CASSDTTNEKLFF

J gene: TRBJ1-2
clone size: .
D gene: .
V gene: TRBV4-1
CDR3 DNA: TGCGCCAGCAGCCAAGATCCTAACCGCGGCCCCTATGGCTACACCTTC
CDR3 protein: CASSQDPNRGPYGYTF

J gene: TRBJ1-3
clone size: .
D gene: .
V gene: TRBV19
CDR3 DNA: TGTGCCAGTAGTATCCGCCAGGCGATCCGCTCTGGAAACACCATATATTTT
CDR3 protein: CASSIRQAIRSGNTIYF

J gene: TRBJ2-1
clone size: .
D gene: .
V gene: TRBV6-1
CDR3 DNA: TGTGCCAGCAGTGAAGGGACAGAAAGCTACAATGAGCAGTTCTTC
CDR3 protein: CASSEGTESYNEQFF

J gene: TRBJ1-4
clone size: once
D gene: .
V gene: TRBV28
CDR3 DNA: TGTGCCAGCACGCGAGGGGGGGGAGGTAATGAAAAACTGTTTTTT
CDR3 protein: CASTRGGGGNEKLFF

J gene: TRBJ1-6
clone size: .
D gene: .
V gene: TRBV5-1
CDR3 DNA: TGCGCCAGCAGCTTGGTTCAGGAAGATTCACCCCTCCACTTT
CDR3 protein: CASSLVQEDSPLHF

J gene: TRBJ2-5
clone size: once
D gene: TRBD2
V gene: TRBV2
CDR3 DNA: TGTGCCAGCAGTGAAGCCCTAGCGGGGGGGCAAGAGACCCAGTACTTC
CDR3 protein: CASSEALAGGQETQYF

J gene: TRBJ2-7
clone size: .
D gene: TRBD1
V gene: TRBV27
CDR3 DNA: TGTGCCAGCAGATCAAGGGGACAGGGGGCTTACGAGCAGTACTTC
CDR3 protein: CASRSRGQGAYEQYF

J gene: TRBJ2-1
clone size: .
D gene: TRBD1
V gene: TRBV24-1
CDR3 DNA: TGTGCCACCAGTGACAACCTCTCAGGGGGCTCCTACAATGAGCAGTTCTTC
CDR3 protein: CATSDNLSGGSYNEQFF

J gene: TRBJ2-5
clone size: .
D gene: TRBD2
V gene: TRBV2
CDR3 DNA: TGTGCCAGCAGTGCCTCAGGACTAGCGGGCCAAGAGACCCAGTACTTC
CDR3 protein: CASSASGLAGQETQYF

J gene: TRBJ1-2
clone size: .
D gene: TRBD1
V gene: TRBV7-6
CDR3 DNA: TGTGCCAGCAGCTTAGGCCAAGGGGGCCTCGGGGGCTACACCTTC
CDR3 protein: CASSLGQGGLGGYTF

J gene: TRBJ1-2
clone size: .
D gene: .
V gene: TRBV19
CDR3 DNA: TGTGCCAGTATCTCGACAGATTTTAACTATGGCTACACCTTC
CDR3 protein: CASISTDFNYGYTF

J gene: TRBJ1-2
clone size: few
D gene: .
V gene: TRBV2
CDR3 DNA: TGTGCCAGCAGTACAGGAAACTACTATGGCTACACCTTC
CDR3 protein: CASSTGNYYGYTF

J gene: TRBJ2-3
clone size: .
D gene: .
V gene: TRBV2
CDR3 DNA: TGTGCCAGCAGTCCCGCGGGCAGAAGCACAGATACGCAGTATTTT
CDR3 protein: CASSPAGRSTDTQYF

J gene: TRBJ2-2
clone size: .
D gene: .
V gene: TRBV11-2
CDR3 DNA: TGTGCCAGCAGCCCCGGACAAGCCACCGGGGAGCTGTTTTTT
CDR3 protein: CASSPGQATGELFF

J gene: TRBJ1-2
clone size: .
D gene: .
V gene: TRBV3-1/TRBV3-2
CDR3 DNA: TGTGCCAGCAGCCAGGCAAGAAACTATGGCTACACCTTC
CDR3 protein: CASSQARNYGYTF

J gene: TRBJ2-3
clone size: .
D gene: TRBD2
V gene: TRBV30
CDR3 DNA: TGTGCCTGGAATTTAGCGGGGGTGAAATATACGCAGTATTTT
CDR3 protein: CAWNLAGVKYTQYF

J gene: TRBJ1-1
clone size: .
D gene: TRBD1
V gene: TRBV5-1
CDR3 DNA: TGCGCCAGCAGCCTAGGACAGGGCCCCACTGAAGCTTTCTTT
CDR3 protein: CASSLGQGPTEAFF

J gene: TRBJ2-5
clone size: .
D gene: .
V gene: TRBV25-1
CDR3 DNA: TGTGCCAGCACGGCTTCATCGGGGGGCGGAGAGACCCAGTACTTC
CDR3 protein: CASTASSGGGETQYF

J gene: TRBJ2-7
clone size: .
D gene: .
V gene: TRBV30
CDR3 DNA: TGTGCCTGGAGTGTATCCAGGGGCTACGAGCAGTACTTC
CDR3 protein: CAWSVSRGYEQYF

J gene: TRBJ2-1
clone size: .
D gene: .
V gene: TRBV7-9
CDR3 DNA: TGTGCCAGCAGCTGGGGGACAGAGCAGTTCTTC
CDR3 protein: CASSWGTEQFF

J gene: TRBJ1-5
clone size: .
D gene: .
V gene: TRBV18
CDR3 DNA: TGTGCCAGCTCACCCGACTCCAATCAGCCCCAGCATTTT
CDR3 protein: CASSPDSNQPQHF

J gene: TRBJ2-5
clone size: .
D gene: TRBD2
V gene: TRBV4-1
CDR3 DNA: TGCGCCAGCAGCCAAGGGCGGGGGGGCGAACAAGAGACCCAGTACTTC
CDR3 protein: CASSQGRGGEQETQYF

J gene: TRBJ2-5
clone size: .
D gene: TRBD2
V gene: TRBV7-9
CDR3 DNA: TGTGCCAGCAGCCACAGGACTAGCGGGGGACAAGAGACCCAGTACTTC
CDR3 protein: CASSHRTSGGQETQYF

J gene: TRBJ2-1
clone size: .
D gene: .
V gene: TRBV5-4
CDR3 DNA: TGTGCCAGCAGCACCTGGGCCCAGGGCTACAATGAGCAGTTCTTC
CDR3 protein: CASSTWAQGYNEQFF

J gene: TRBJ1-2
clone size: .
D gene: .
V gene: TRBV7-9
CDR3 DNA: TGTGCCAGCAGCTTGACAGGCGCTCTTGGCTACACCTTC
CDR3 protein: CASSLTGALGYTF

J gene: TRBJ2-1
clone size: once
D gene: TRBD1
V gene: TRBV5-5
CDR3 DNA: TGTGCCAGCAGCTTGGCCGGGACAGCCTACAATGAGCAGTTCTTC
CDR3 protein: CASSLAGTAYNEQFF

J gene: TRBJ1-1
clone size: few
D gene: .
V gene: TRBV3-1/TRBV3-2
CDR3 DNA: TGTGCCAGCAGCCAAGGGGGCTGGGGCCCTGAAGCTTTCTTT
CDR3 protein: CASSQGGWGPEAFF

J gene: TRBJ1-1
clone size: .
D gene: .
V gene: TRBV7-7
CDR3 DNA: TGTGCTAGCAGTTTACTACAGGGAACTGAAGCTTTCTTT
CDR3 protein: CASSLLQGTEAFF

J gene: TRBJ1-4
clone size: .
D gene: TRBD1
V gene: TRBV19
CDR3 DNA: TGTGCCAGTAGGCCAGGACAGGGGAGCGAAAAACTGTTTTTT
CDR3 protein: CASRPGQGSEKLFF

J gene: TRBJ2-3
clone size: .
D gene: .
V gene: TRBV28
CDR3 DNA: TGTGCCAGCAGTCCAAGCGGCCGGGGGAGCACTTATACGCAGTATTTT
CDR3 protein: CASSPSGRGSTYTQYF